This TCR beta chain stems from a study of blood T cells in healthy people across ages. Next came a second PCR, run for about 7 to 12 cycles, which used a sample-barcoded 5' primer along with a J-beta primer mix. TCRdb redid the calling of the 5' RACE reads with MiXCR, one entry per CDR3 protein. Of around 1.5 million distinct CDR3 sequences in the sample, 42% were seen once. Germline CDR1 reads MGHRA; CDR2 reads YSYEKL. This CDR3 region has 14 residues. Trimming left V 4 bases short and J 8 bases short, with 15 bases between. The sequence derives from a woman under 30 in good health. The chain joins TRBV4-1 to TRBJ2-1; D is unresolved. The sample taken for sequencing was blood. CDR3: CASSRDMLGDEQFF. The CDR3 nucleotides read TGCGCCAGCAGCCGAGATATGCTGGGCGATGAGCAGTTCTTC.